The rows below give T cell receptor beta chains drawn from one sample of a study of T cell responses to AZD1222 COVID-19 vaccine. Assay used: immunoSEQ multiplex PCR; TCRdb lists only in-frame clones, some missing. The repertoire holds tens of thousands of clones, with more than 65% as singletons. The sequencing here drew on peripheral blood, taken on day 0 of AZD1222 vaccination. Source of these receptors: an adult in good health. CDR3s include the opening cysteine and the closing phenylalanine or tryptophan.

v_call: TRBV6-5
j_call: TRBJ2-3
cdr3_aa: CASSYAWESTDTQYF

v_call: TRBV7-6
j_call: TRBJ2-1
cdr3_aa: CASSFSKGNEQFF

v_call: TRBV28
j_call: TRBJ2-1
cdr3_aa: CASSQSSQSTYNEQFF

v_call: TRBV19
j_call: TRBJ2-5
cdr3_aa: CASSIGGGRETQYF

v_call: TRBV7-3
j_call: TRBJ2-1
cdr3_aa: CASSLRGNSYNEQFF

v_call: TRBV6-2/TRBV6-3
j_call: TRBJ1-2
cdr3_aa: CASSYSPPQGYGYTF

v_call: TRBV21-1
j_call: TRBJ1-6
cdr3_aa: CASSKVEVRPYNSPLHF

v_call: TRBV7-2
j_call: TRBJ2-3
cdr3_aa: CASSLASTDTQYF

v_call: TRBV1
j_call: TRBJ2-5
cdr3_aa: CTNEQEVGQETQYF

v_call: TRBV28
j_call: TRBJ1-5
cdr3_aa: CASSSTFHGGNQPQHF

v_call: TRBV7-9
j_call: TRBJ2-5
cdr3_aa: CASSLIPSETQYF